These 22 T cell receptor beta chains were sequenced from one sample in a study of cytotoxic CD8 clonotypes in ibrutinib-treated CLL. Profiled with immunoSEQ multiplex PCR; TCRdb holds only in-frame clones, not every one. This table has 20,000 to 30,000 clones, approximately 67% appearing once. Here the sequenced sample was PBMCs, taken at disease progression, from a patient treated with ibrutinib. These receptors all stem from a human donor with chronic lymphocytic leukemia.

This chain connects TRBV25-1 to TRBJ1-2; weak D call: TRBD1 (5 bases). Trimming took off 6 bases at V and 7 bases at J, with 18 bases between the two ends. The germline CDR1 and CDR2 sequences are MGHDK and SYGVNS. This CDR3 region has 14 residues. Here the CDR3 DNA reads TGTGCCAGCAGCGTTACAGGCCTTGGTGGTGGCTACACCTTC. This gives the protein CASSVTGLGGGYTF.

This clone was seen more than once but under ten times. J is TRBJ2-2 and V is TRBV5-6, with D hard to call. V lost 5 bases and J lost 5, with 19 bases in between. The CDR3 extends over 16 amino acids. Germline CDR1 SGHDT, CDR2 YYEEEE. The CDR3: CASSPGLGFGTGELFF. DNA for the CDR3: TGTGCCAGCAGTCCCGGTCTGGGGTTTGGGACCGGGGAGCTGTTTTTT.

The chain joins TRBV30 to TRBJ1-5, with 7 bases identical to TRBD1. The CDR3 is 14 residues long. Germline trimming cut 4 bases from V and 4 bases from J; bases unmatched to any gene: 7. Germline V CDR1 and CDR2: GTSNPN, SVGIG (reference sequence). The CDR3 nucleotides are TGTGCCTGGACTCGGGACAGCCCAAATCAGCCCCAGCATTTT. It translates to CAWTRDSPNQPQHF.

The CDR3 region has the DNA TGTGCCAGTAGCCGAAGCGGCAATCAGCCCCAGCATTTT. It is translated as CASSRSGNQPQHF. This sequence joins TRBV19 and TRBJ1-5; unclear D gene. The germline gives CDR1 LNHDA, CDR2 SQIVND (reference sequence). V was pared by 6 bases and J by 2 bases, with 8 bases between. The CDR3 sequence is 13 residues long.

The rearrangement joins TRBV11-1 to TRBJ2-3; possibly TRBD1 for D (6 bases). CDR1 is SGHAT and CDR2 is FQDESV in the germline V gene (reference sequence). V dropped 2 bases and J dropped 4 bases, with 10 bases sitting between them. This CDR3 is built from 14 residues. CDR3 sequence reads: CASSLIRGSDTQYF. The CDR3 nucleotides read TGTGCCAGCAGCTTAATCAGGGGTTCAGATACGCAGTATTTT.

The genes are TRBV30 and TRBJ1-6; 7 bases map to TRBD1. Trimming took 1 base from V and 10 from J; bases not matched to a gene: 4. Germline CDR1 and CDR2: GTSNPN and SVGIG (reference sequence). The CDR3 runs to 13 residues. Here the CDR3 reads CAWSGQGNSPLHF. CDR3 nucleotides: TGTGCCTGGAGTGGACAGGGTAACTCACCCCTCCACTTT.

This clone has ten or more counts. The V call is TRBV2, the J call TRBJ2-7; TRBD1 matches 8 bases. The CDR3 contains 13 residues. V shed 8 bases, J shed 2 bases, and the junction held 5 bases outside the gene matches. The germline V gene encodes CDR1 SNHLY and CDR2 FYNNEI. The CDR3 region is CASSGTGTYEQYF. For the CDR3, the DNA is TGTGCCAGCTCCGGGACAGGTACCTACGAGCAGTACTTC.

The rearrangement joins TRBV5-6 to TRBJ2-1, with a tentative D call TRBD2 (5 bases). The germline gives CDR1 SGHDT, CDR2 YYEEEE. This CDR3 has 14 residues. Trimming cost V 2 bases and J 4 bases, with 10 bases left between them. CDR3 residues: CASSFSGLYNEQFF. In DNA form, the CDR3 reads TGTGCCAGCAGCTTTTCCGGACTTTACAATGAGCAGTTCTTC.

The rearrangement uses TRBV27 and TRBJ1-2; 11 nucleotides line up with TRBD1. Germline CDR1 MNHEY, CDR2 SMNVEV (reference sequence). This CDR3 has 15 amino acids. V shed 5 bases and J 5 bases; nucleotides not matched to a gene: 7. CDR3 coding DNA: TGTGCCAGCAGTCCACGGGACAGGGGGATTTATGGCTACACCTTC. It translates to CASSPRDRGIYGYTF.

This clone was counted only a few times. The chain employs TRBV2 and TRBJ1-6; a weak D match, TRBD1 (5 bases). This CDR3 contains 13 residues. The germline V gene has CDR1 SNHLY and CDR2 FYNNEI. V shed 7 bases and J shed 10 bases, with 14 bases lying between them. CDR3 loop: CASMGEGNSPLHF. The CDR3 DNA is TGTGCCAGCATGGGGGAGGGGAACTCACCCCTCCACTTT.

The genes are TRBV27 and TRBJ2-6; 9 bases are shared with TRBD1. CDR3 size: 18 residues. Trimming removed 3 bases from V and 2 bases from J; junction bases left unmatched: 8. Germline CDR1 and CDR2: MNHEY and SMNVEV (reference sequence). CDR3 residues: CASSFSGTGFAGANVLTF. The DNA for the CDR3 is TGTGCCAGCAGTTTCTCCGGGACAGGGTTCGCTGGGGCCAACGTCCTGACTTTC.

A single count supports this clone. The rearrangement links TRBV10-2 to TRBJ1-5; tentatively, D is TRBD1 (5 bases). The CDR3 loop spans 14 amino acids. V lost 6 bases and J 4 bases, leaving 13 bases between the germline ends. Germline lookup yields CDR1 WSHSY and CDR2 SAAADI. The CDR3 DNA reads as TGCGCCAGCAGGCCCGAGAGGGGAAATCAGCCCCAGCATTTT. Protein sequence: CASRPERGNQPQHF.

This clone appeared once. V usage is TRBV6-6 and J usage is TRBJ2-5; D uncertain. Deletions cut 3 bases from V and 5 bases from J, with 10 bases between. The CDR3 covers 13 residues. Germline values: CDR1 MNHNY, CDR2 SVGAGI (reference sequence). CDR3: CASSYPMGETQYF. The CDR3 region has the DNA TGTGCCAGCAGTTATCCTATGGGGGAGACCCAGTACTTC.

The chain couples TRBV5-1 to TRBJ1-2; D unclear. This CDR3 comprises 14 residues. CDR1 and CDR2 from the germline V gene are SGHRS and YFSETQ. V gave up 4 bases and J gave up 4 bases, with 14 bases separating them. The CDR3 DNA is TGCGCCAGCAGCCCCGATCGCGCCTCCTATGGCTACACCTTC. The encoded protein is CASSPDRASYGYTF.

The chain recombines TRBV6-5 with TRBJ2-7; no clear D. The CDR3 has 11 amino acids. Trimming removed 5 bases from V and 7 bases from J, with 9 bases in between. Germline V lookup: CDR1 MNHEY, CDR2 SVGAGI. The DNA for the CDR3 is TGTGCCAGCAGTGCTCGTAGTGAGCAGTACTTC. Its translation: CASSARSEQYF.

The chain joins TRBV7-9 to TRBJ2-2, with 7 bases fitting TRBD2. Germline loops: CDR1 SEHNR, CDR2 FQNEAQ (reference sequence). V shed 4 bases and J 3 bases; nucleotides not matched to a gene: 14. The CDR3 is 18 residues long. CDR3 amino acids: CASSSPPLKRGDTGELFF. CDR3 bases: TGTGCCAGCAGCTCCCCACCTTTAAAACGGGGGGACACCGGGGAGCTGTTTTTT.

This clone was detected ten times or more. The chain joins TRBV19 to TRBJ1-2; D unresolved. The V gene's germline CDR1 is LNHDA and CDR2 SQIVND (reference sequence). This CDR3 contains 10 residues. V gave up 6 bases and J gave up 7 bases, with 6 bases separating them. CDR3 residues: CASREGGYTF. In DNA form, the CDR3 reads TGTGCCAGTAGGGAGGGTGGCTACACCTTC.

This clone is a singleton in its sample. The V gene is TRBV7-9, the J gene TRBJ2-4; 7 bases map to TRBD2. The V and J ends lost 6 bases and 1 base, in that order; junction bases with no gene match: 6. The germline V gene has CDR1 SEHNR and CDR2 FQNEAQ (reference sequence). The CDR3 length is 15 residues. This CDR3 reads CASSSREVAKNIQYF. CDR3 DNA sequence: TGTGCCAGCAGTTCCCGGGAGGTGGCCAAAAACATTCAGTACTTC.

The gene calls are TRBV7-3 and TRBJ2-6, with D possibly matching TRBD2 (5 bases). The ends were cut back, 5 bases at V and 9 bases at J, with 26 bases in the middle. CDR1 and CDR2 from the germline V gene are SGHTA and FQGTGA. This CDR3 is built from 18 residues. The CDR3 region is CASSLSLALTKSGNVLTF. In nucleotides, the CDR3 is TGTGCCAGCAGCCTTTCGTTAGCGCTTACAAAGTCGGGCAACGTCCTGACTTTC.

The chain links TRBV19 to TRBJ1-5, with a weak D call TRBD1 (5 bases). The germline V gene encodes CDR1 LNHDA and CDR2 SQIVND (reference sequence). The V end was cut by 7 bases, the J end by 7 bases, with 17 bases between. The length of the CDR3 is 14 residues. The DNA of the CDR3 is TGTGCCAGTACCTCCTGGGGCGGGAACCAGCCCCAGCATTTT. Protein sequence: CASTSWGGNQPQHF.

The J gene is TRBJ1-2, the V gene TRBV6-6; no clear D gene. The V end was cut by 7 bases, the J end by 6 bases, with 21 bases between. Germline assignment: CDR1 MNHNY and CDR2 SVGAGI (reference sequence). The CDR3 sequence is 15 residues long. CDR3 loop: CASTVTGSKRDGYTF. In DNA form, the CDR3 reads TGTGCCAGCACCGTTACCGGGTCTAAAAGGGATGGCTACACCTTC.

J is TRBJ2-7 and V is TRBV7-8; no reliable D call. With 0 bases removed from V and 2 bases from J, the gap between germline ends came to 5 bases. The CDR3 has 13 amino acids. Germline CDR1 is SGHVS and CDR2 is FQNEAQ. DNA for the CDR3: TGTGCCAGCAGCTTAGCCACCACCTACGAGCAGTACTTC. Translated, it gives CASSLATTYEQYF.